Shown below are 20 T cell receptor beta chains from a single sample sequenced in a study of identical twins' blood T cells. TCRdb passed the 5' RACE reads through MiXCR, listing each CDR3 protein once. Among hundreds of thousands of distinct CDR3 sequences listed, 28% were seen once. Sequencing was performed on PBMCs. Receptors were obtained from a woman aged 18-49 years in good health.

A note on this clonotype: This sequence may be a read error, since a much larger clone differs from it by one base. This chain links TRBV12-3 or TRBV12-4 with TRBJ2-1; D may be TRBD1 or TRBD2 (6 bases each). There are 13 residues in the CDR3. CDR3 sequence reads: CASRVGGLHEQSF. The CDR3 coding sequence is TGTGCCAGCAGGGTGGGGGGCTTGCATGAGCAGTCCTTC.

The chain is built from TRBV27 and TRBJ1-4; D is uncertain. There are 14 residues in the CDR3. Deletions cut 5 bases from V and 5 bases from J, with 12 bases between. CDR1 and CDR2 from the germline V gene are MNHEY and SMNVEV (reference sequence). The CDR3 protein is CASSQTYKNEKLFF. The CDR3 DNA is TGTGCCAGCAGTCAGACATATAAAAATGAAAAACTGTTTTTT.

This chain links TRBV9 with TRBJ1-3; D uncertain. Germline CDR1 and CDR2: SGDLS and YYNGEE. V was clipped by 6 bases and J by 0 bases, with 13 bases between them. This CDR3 is built from 15 residues. The CDR3 is CASTTDCSSGNTIYF. Written as DNA, the CDR3 is TGTGCCAGCACCACTGACTGCTCCTCTGGAAACACCATATATTTT.

The V call is TRBV9, the J call TRBJ2-1; tentative D call: TRBD1 (6 bases). The CDR3 covers 15 residues. With 3 bases removed from V and 4 bases from J, the gap between germline ends came to 14 bases. The V gene's germline CDR1 is SGDLS and CDR2 YYNGEE. The CDR3 region is CASSGEGDLYNEQFF. Here the CDR3 DNA reads TGTGCCAGCAGCGGCGAGGGGGACCTATACAATGAGCAGTTCTTC.

As regards this clonotype: Germline is not matched at one junction end, which may reflect a read error. The chain carries TRBV29-1 and TRBJ2-1; D is possibly TRBD2 (5 bases). Germline lookup yields CDR1 SQVTM and CDR2 ANQGSEA. The CDR3 length is 12 residues. The CDR3 spells CSVVVSDNERFF. In nucleotides, the CDR3 is TGCAGCGTTGTGGTTAGCGACAATGAGCGGTTCTTC.

This clonotype was detected only a few times. The chain combines TRBV5-1 with TRBJ1-1, with D hard to call. V lost 4 bases, J lost 3 bases, and 22 bases lay in between. The CDR3 is 17 residues long. Germline CDR1 reads SGHRS; CDR2 reads YFSETQ. CDR3 protein: CASSRYPQALQDTEAFF. CDR3 sequence (DNA): TGCGCCAGCAGCCGATATCCGCAGGCCCTGCAGGACACTGAAGCTTTCTTT.

This clonotype has only a few counts. The chain employs TRBV27 and TRBJ1-2; D gene unclear. This CDR3 has 14 residues. Germline CDR1 is MNHEY and CDR2 is SMNVEV (reference sequence). V lost 0 bases to trimming and J lost 4 bases, with 9 bases between them. CDR3 sequence (DNA): TGTGCCAGCAGTTTATCCACAGTTGGCTATGGCTACACCTTC. Translation gives CASSLSTVGYGYTF.

This chain connects TRBV10-3 to TRBJ2-5, with D perhaps TRBD1 or TRBD2 (5 bases each). Germline V gene data show CDR1 as ENHRY and CDR2 as SYGVKD. Between the trimmed V and J ends, which lost 5 bases and 1 base, there was a span of 14 bases. The CDR3 sequence is 15 residues long. CDR3 loop: CAISPSRDGQETQYF. The CDR3 coding sequence is TGTGCCATCAGTCCCTCCAGGGACGGCCAAGAGACCCAGTACTTC.

The gene calls are TRBV20-1 and TRBJ1-1; tentative D call: TRBD1 (5 bases). CDR3 length equals 12 residues. The ends were cut back, 6 bases at V and 7 bases at J, with 15 bases in the middle. The germline V gene encodes CDR1 DFQATT and CDR2 SNEGSKA (reference sequence). CDR3 protein: CSAPGVAVEAFF. In DNA, the CDR3 is TGCAGTGCCCCGGGGGTGGCGGTTGAAGCTTTCTTT.

The genes are TRBV29-1 and TRBJ1-1; D is perhaps TRBD1 (6 bases). Trimming removed 3 bases from V and 0 bases from J, with 11 bases in between. The CDR3 consists of 14 residues. Germline values: CDR1 SQVTM, CDR2 ANQGSEA. Written as DNA, the CDR3 is TGCAGCGTTGACTGGACAGAGATGAACACTGAAGCTTTCTTT. This translates into CSVDWTEMNTEAFF.

The chain joins TRBV20-1 to TRBJ2-3; 12 bases map to TRBD2. J was trimmed by 7 bases and V by 6 bases; bases with no gene match: 8. CDR3 length: 14 residues. In germline, CDR1 is DFQATT, CDR2 SNEGSKA (reference sequence). The CDR3 is CSAVGTSGGNTQYF. CDR3 in DNA: TGCAGTGCAGTCGGCACTAGCGGGGGGAATACGCAGTATTTT.

A few counts support this clonotype. The chain carries TRBV12-3 or TRBV12-4 and TRBJ2-2, with D tentatively TRBD1 (5 bases). This CDR3 contains 17 residues. The V end lost 6 bases, the J end lost 0 bases, and 17 bases lay between the germline ends. The CDR3 is CASSRLDTFANTGELFF. The DNA of the CDR3 is TGTGCCAGCAGCCGCCTGGACACGTTCGCGAACACCGGGGAGCTGTTTTTT.

This clonotype was found a few times. J is TRBJ1-1 and V is TRBV7-2; D is uncertain. This CDR3 region has 14 residues. CDR1 SGHTA and CDR2 FQGNSA come from the germline V gene. V lost 7 bases and J lost 1, with 13 bases in between. The CDR3 bases are TGTGCCAGCACCTCAACCCCGAGGAACACTGAAGCTTTCTTT. Translated: CASTSTPRNTEAFF.

V gene TRBV19 combines with J gene TRBJ1-5; D might be TRBD1 (6 bases). The CDR3 runs 13 residues. V lost 4 bases and J 6 bases, leaving 10 bases between the germline ends. CDR1 is LNHDA, CDR2 SQIVND, per germline (reference sequence). The CDR3 protein is CASSTGQFQPQHF. For the CDR3, the DNA is TGTGCCAGTAGTACAGGACAGTTTCAGCCCCAGCATTTT.

Concerning this clonotype: This may come from a read error, since a much larger clone is one base off. The chain employs TRBV27 and TRBJ1-6; 8 nucleotides line up with TRBD1. The CDR3 runs to 14 residues. The germline V gene encodes CDR1 MNHEY and CDR2 SMNVEV (reference sequence). The CDR3 sequence is CASTPGTGSSLLHF. The CDR3 DNA is TGTGCCAGCACCCCCGGGACAGGTTCATCACTCCTCCACTTT.

To note about this clonotype: A read error is possible here, since a much larger clone lies one base away. The J gene is TRBJ1-1, the V gene TRBV29-1; D gene unclear. Trimming left V 5 bases short and J 6 bases short, with 19 bases between. Germline assignment: CDR1 SQVTM and CDR2 ANQGSEA. The CDR3 is 14 amino acids. The CDR3 sequence: CSVQPDRIGSEAFF. The CDR3 DNA reads TGCAGCGTTCAACCCGACCGCATTGGGTCTGAAGCTTTCTTT.

In regard to this clonotype: The missing conserved phenylalanine or tryptophan at the end of this CDR3 makes a read error likely. This chain uses TRBV3-1 with TRBJ1-2; tentatively, D is TRBD1 (5 bases). This CDR3 contains 13 residues. Per germline, CDR1 LGHDT and CDR2 YNNKEL (reference sequence). Trimming pared 5 bases from V and 2 bases from J, leaving 9 bases between. The chain's CDR3 is CASSERGNYGYTL. DNA of the CDR3: TGTGCCAGCAGCGAGAGGGGAAACTATGGCTACACCCTC.

This clonotype was counted ten times or more. The V and J genes are TRBV20-1 and TRBJ1-4, with D perhaps TRBD1 (5 bases). The CDR3 has 13 residues. Germline CDR1 and CDR2: DFQATT and SNEGSKA (reference sequence). V lost 5 bases and J lost 8, with 15 bases in between. The CDR3 DNA is TGCAGTGCTCCTCAGCAGGGCGGCGAAAAACTGTTTTTT. Its translation: CSAPQQGGEKLFF.

The genes are TRBV5-1 and TRBJ1-5; D is ambiguous. Germline CDR1 SGHRS, CDR2 YFSETQ. V lost 3 bases and J 5 bases, leaving 9 bases between the germline ends. The CDR3 contains 13 residues. The CDR3 spells CASSSGTDQPQHF. As DNA, the CDR3 is TGCGCCAGCAGCTCTGGCACAGATCAGCCCCAGCATTTT. Full variable domain (remainder filled in from reference TRBV5-1 and TRBJ1-5): KAGVTQTPRYLIKTRGQQVTLSCSPISGHRSVSWYQQTPGQGLQFLFEYFSETQRNKGNFPGRFSGRQFSNSRSEMNVSTLELGDSALYLCASSSGTDQPQHFGDGTRLSIL.

This clonotype occurred a few times. The J gene is TRBJ2-4, the V gene TRBV29-1; perhaps TRBD1 as D (5 bases). There are 14 residues in the CDR3. V was cut by 5 bases and J by 1 base, with 12 bases left in between. Germline V gives CDR1 SQVTM, CDR2 ANQGSEA. CDR3 region: CSVLTVIAKNIQYF. The CDR3 nucleotides read TGCAGCGTTCTGACAGTGATCGCCAAAAACATTCAGTACTTC.